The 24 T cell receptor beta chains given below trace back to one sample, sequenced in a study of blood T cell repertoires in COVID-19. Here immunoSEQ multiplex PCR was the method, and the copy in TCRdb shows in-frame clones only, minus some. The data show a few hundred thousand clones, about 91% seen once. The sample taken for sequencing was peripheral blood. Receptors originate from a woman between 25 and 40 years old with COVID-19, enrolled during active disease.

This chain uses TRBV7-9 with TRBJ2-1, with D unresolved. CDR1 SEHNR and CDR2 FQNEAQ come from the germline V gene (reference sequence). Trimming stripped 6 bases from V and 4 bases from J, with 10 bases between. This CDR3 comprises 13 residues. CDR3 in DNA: TGTGCCAGCAGATCGACACCTTACAATGAGCAGTTCTTC. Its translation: CASRSTPYNEQFF.

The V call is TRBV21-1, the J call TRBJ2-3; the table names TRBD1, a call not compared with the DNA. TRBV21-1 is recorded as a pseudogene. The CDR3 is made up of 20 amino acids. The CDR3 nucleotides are TGTGCCAGCAATCCTTCTCGTCATAGCCGGGCCCCAGGGTCAACAGATACGCAGTATTTT. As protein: CASNPSRHSRAPGSTDTQYF.

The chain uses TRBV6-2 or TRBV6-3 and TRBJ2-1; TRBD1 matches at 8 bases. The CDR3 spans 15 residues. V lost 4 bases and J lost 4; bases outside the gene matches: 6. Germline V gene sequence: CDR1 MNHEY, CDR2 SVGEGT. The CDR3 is CASSLQGESYNEQFF. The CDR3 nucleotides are TGTGCCAGCAGTTTACAGGGGGAGTCTTACAATGAGCAGTTCTTC.

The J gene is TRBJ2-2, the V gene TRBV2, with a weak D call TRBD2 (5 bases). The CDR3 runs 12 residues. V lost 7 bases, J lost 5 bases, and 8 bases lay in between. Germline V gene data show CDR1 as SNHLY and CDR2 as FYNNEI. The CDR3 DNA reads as TGTGCCAGCAAAAGGAGGACCGGGGAGCTGTTTTTT. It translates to CASKRRTGELFF. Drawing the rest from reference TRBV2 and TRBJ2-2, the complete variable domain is EPEVTQTPSHQVTQMGQEVILRCVPISNHLYFYWYRQILGQKVEFLVSFYNNEISEKSEIFDDQFSVERPDGSNFTLKIRSTKLEDSAMYFCASKRRTGELFFGEGSRLTVL.

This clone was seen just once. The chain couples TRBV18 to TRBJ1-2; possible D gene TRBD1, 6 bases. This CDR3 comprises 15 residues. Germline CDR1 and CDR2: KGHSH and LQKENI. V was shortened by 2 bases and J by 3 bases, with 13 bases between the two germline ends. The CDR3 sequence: CASSPNPGQHYGYTF. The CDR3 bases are TGTGCCAGCTCACCAAATCCAGGACAGCACTATGGCTACACCTTC.

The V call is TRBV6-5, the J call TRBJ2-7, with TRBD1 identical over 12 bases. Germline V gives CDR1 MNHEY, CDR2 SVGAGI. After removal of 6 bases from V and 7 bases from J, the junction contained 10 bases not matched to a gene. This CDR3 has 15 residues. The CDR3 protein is CASRRPGQGAGEQYF. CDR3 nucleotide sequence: TGTGCCAGCAGACGACCGGGACAGGGGGCTGGAGAGCAGTACTTC.

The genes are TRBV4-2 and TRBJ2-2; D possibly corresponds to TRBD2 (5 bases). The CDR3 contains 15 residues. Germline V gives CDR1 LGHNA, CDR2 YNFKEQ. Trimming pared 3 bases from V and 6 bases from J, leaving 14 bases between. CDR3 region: CASSQYDSSAGELFF. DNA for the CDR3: TGTGCCAGCAGCCAGTACGATAGTAGCGCCGGGGAGCTGTTTTTT.

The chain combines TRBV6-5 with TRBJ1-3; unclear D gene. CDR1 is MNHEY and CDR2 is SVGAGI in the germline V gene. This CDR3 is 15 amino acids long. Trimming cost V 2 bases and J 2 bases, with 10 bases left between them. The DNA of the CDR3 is TGTGCCAGCAGTTACGAGAATTCGGCTGGAAACACCATATATTTT. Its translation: CASSYENSAGNTIYF.

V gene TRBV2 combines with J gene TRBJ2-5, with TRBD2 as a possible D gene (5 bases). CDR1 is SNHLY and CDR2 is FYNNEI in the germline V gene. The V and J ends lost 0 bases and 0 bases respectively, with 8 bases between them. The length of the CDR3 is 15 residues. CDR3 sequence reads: CASSEARRYQETQYF. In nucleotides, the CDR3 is TGTGCCAGCAGTGAAGCAAGGAGGTACCAAGAGACCCAGTACTTC.

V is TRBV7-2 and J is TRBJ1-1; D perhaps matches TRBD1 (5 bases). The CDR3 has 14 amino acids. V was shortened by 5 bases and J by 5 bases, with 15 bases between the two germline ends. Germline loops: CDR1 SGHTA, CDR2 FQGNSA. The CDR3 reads CASSPLGGRTEAFF. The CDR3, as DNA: TGTGCCAGCAGCCCCCTCGGGGGTCGGACTGAAGCTTTCTTT.

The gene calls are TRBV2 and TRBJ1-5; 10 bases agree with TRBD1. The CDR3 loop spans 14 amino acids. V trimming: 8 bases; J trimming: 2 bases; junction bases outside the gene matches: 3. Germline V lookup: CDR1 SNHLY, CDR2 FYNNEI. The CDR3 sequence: CASSGTGGNQPQHF. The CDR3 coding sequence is TGTGCCAGCTCCGGGACAGGGGGCAATCAGCCCCAGCATTTT.

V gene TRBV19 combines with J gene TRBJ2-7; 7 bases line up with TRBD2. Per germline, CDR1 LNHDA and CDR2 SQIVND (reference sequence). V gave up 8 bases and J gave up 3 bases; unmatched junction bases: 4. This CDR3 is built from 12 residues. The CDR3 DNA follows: TGTGCCAGTGATTGGGACTACTACGAGCAGTACGTC. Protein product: CASDWDYYEQYV.

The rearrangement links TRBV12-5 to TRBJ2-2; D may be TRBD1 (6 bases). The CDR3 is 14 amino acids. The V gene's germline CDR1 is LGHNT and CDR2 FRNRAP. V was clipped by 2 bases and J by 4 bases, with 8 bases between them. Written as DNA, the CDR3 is TGTGCTAGTGGTTTGTTAGGGGGCACCGGGGAGCTGTTTTTT. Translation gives CASGLLGGTGELFF.

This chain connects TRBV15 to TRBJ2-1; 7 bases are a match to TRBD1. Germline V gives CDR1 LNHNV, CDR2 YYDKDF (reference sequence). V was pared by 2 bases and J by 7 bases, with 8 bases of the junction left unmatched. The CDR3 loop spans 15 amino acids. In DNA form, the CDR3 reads TGTGCCACCAGCAGATTCGGACAGGTAATGAATGAGCAGTTCTTC. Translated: CATSRFGQVMNEQFF. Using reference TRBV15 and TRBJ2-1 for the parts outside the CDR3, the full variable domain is DAMVIQNPRYQVTQFGKPVTLSCSQTLNHNVMYWYQQKSSQAPKLLFHYYDKDFNNEADTPDNFQSRRPNTSFCFLDIRSPGLGDTAMYLCATSRFGQVMNEQFFGPGTRLTVL.

This CDR3 is CASSSLGADEAFF. CDR3 nucleotide sequence: TGTGCCAGCAGTTCCCTGGGGGCAGATGAAGCTTTCTTT. The chain has TRBV12-3 or TRBV12-4 and TRBJ1-1, with a weak D call TRBD1 (6 bases). The CDR3 extends over 13 amino acids. V was cut by 4 bases and J by 7 bases, with 13 bases left in between.

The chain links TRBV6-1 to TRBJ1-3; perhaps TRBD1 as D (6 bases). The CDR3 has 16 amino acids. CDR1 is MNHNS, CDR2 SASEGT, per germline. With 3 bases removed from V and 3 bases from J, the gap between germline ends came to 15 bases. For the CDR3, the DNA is TGTGCCAGCAGTGAGGGGGGGGCCTCGTTTGGAAACACCATATATTTT. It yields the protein CASSEGGASFGNTIYF.

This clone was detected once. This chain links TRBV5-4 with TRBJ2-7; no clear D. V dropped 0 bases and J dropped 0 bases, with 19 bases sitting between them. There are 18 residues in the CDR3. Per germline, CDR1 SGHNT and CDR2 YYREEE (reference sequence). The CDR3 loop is CASSLGLKPGQSSYEQYV. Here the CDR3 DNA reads TGTGCCAGCAGCTTGGGGCTGAAGCCAGGCCAAAGCTCCTACGAGCAGTACGTC.

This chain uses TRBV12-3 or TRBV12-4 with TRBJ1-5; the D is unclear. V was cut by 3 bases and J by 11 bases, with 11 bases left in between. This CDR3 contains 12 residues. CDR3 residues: CASSFSARSQHF. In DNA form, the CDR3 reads TGTGCCAGCAGTTTTAGTGCGAGGTCCCAGCATTTT.

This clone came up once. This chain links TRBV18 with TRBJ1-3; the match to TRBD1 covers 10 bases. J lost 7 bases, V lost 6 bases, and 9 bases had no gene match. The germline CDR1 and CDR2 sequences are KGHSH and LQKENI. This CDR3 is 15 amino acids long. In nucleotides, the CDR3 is TGTGCCAGCTCGTCGCCGGGACAGGGGATCAACACCATATATTTT. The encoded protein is CASSSPGQGINTIYF.

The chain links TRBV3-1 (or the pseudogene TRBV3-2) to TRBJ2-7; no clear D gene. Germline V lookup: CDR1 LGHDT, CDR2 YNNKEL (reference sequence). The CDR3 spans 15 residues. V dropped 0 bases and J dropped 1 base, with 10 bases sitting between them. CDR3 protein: CASSQDPSRSYEQYF. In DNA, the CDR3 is TGTGCCAGCAGCCAAGACCCAAGCAGGTCCTACGAGCAGTACTTC.

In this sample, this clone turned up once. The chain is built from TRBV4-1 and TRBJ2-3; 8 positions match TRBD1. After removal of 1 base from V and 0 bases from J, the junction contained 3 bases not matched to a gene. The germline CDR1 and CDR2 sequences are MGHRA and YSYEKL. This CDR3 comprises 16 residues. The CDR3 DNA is TGCGCCAGCAGCCAAGTCGGACAGGGAAGCACAGATACGCAGTATTTT. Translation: CASSQVGQGSTDTQYF.

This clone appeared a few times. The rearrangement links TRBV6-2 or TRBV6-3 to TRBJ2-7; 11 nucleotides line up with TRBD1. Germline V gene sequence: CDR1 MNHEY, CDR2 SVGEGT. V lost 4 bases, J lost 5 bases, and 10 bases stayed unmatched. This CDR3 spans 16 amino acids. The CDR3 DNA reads TGTGCCAGCAGTTCAAGGGGACCGGACAGGGGGCACGAGCAGTACTTC. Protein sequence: CASSSRGPDRGHEQYF.

CDR3 sequence: CAWRRGFEAFF. The CDR3 DNA follows: TGTGCCTGGAGGAGGGGGTTTGAAGCTTTCTTT. The rearrangement uses TRBV30 and TRBJ1-1, with D tentatively TRBD1 (6 bases). The CDR3 has 11 residues. Trimming cost V 3 bases and J 7 bases, with 9 bases left between them. Germline lookup yields CDR1 GTSNPN and CDR2 SVGIG (reference sequence).

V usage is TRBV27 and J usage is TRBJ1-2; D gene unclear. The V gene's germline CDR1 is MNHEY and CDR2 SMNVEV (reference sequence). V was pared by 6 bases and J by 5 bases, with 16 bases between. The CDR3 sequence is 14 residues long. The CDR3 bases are TGTGCCAGCAGCCTGGGGTTTGGAGGGTATGGCTACACCTTC. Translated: CASSLGFGGYGYTF.